This T cell receptor (beta chain) was profiled in a study of T-cell reconstitution after alpha-beta-depleted transplantation in children. This clonotype was seen a few times. Unique molecular identifiers tagged the TCRbeta library. MiXCR, applied by TCRdb to the PCR reads, yields one record per CDR3 protein. Of 350,000 to 500,000 distinct CDR3 sequences detected, roughly 44% appear once; the ten largest clones hold under 35%. In germline, CDR1 is SQVTM, CDR2 ANQGSEA. CDR3 size: 10 residues. V gave up 7 bases and J gave up 4 bases, with 7 bases separating them. The V and J genes are TRBV29-1 and TRBJ1-1; possible D gene TRBD1, 5 bases. The input for sequencing was PBMCs, taken before TCRalphabeta/CD19-depleted stem cell transplant. This clonotype was sampled from a girl aged 2-10 years with aplastic anemia, due to receive a stem cell transplant. CDR3 sequence (DNA): TGCAGCGGGCAGGGCACTGAAGCTTTCTTT. As protein: CSGQGTEAFF.